This TCR beta chain was profiled in a study of vaccination effects on CD4 cells after COVID-19. General observations from the study: Clonal contraction was marked in infection- and vaccine-induced clones late after vaccination. Newly vaccine-induced clones made up most of the convalescents' post-vaccine spike-reactive clones.

Within the ViraFEST assay, antigen-specific CD4+ T cells underwent expansion with viral peptide pools prior to sequencing. Subsequent to a culture period of more than 8 days, CD4+ T cells were isolated. Convalescent patients had PCR-confirmed SARS-CoV-2 infection between March and December 2020. Data came from immunoSEQ multiplex PCR; TCRdb stores just in-frame clones and leaves some out. The sample consists of over 20,000 clones, roughly 74% of them appearing once. This clone was detected only a few times. Its antigen is as yet unknown. CDR3 length: 13 residues. V was pared by 6 bases and J by 6 bases, with 15 bases between. Germline-derived CDR1 and CDR2 are SQVTM and ANQGSEA.

The sequencing used CD4+ T cells from PBMCs cultured with a peptide pool, collected before COVID-19 vaccination. This receptor was identified in a human donor who had a prior SARS-CoV-2 infection. The chain couples TRBV29-1 to TRBJ2-1; D gene ambiguous. This CDR3 is CSVPLLAPNEQFF. CDR3 bases: TGCAGCGTGCCTCTTTTAGCCCCCAATGAGCAGTTCTTC.